This is a list of T cell receptor beta chains from one sample in a study of CXCR3-negative and CXCR3-positive naive CD8 T cells. TCRdb re-called the 5' RACE reads and catalogs CDR3 proteins one per entry, DNA excluded. In all, the sample yields around 52,000 distinct CDR3 sequences. The sample was memory CD8+ T cells from blood. All receptors come from a human donor in good health. Some clones in this sample may be carry-over from other donors' samples. The CDR3 runs from the conserved cysteine through the conserved F or W. The order of the fields is CDR3 protein, CDR3 length, V gene, J gene.

CDR3: CASSFQGTGELFF; length: 13; V: TRBV12-3/TRBV12-4; J: TRBJ2-2
CDR3: CSARGMTDTEAFF; length: 13; V: TRBV20-1; J: TRBJ1-1
CDR3: CAISESEGALYSPLHF; length: 16; V: TRBV10-3; J: TRBJ1-6
CDR3: CASSQAAWGYGYTF; length: 14; V: TRBV14; J: TRBJ1-2
CDR3: CASSGIRETQYF; length: 12; V: TRBV6-6; J: TRBJ2-5
CDR3: CASKPGPTDTQYF; length: 13; V: TRBV5-6; J: TRBJ2-3
CDR3: CASSVLVNTEAFF; length: 13; V: TRBV2; J: TRBJ1-1
CDR3: CASSLGQAWTQYF; length: 13; V: TRBV11-2; J: TRBJ2-5
CDR3: CATRGANQPQHF; length: 12; V: TRBV15; J: TRBJ1-5
CDR3: CSVGGGTVYGYTF; length: 13; V: TRBV29-1; J: TRBJ1-2
CDR3: CASSPLGPSLGEYNEQFF; length: 18; V: TRBV7-3; J: TRBJ2-1
CDR3: CSVEPSGITDTQYF; length: 14; V: TRBV29-1; J: TRBJ2-3
CDR3: CSVLGSAEAFF; length: 11; V: TRBV29-1; J: TRBJ1-1
CDR3: CSARNLAGGHADTQYF; length: 16; V: TRBV20-1; J: TRBJ2-3
CDR3: CASSLGGDYNEQFF; length: 14; V: TRBV7-3; J: TRBJ2-1
CDR3: CATSRDRGSGTDTQYF; length: 16; V: TRBV15; J: TRBJ2-3
CDR3: CAISEWTGSPEAFF; length: 14; V: TRBV10-3; J: TRBJ1-1
CDR3: CASSWGEPSYGYTF; length: 14; V: TRBV7-9; J: TRBJ1-2